Listed below are T cell receptor beta chains from one sample, sequenced in a study of blood T cells in healthy people across ages. TCRdb re-called the 5' RACE reads through MiXCR, storing one row per CDR3 protein. The top ten hold 17% of the sample, which has around 870,000 distinct CDR3 sequences, under 35% seen once. Sequencing was carried out using blood. The receptors were sampled from an elderly woman in good health. Each CDR3 is given with its conserved first and last residue. The order of the fields is J gene, V gene, D gene, clone size, CDR3 DNA, CDR3 protein. A D gene is named only where the DNA matches it firmly. The size of a clone is reported for some rows only, either as once, few or many, or as a class for expanded clones.

>TRBJ1-2|TRBV3-1|.|.
TGTGCCAGCACCTCCGATCCCCCCGCTGGGCAGGGTGTCCGGTATGGCTACACCTTC
CASTSDPPAGQGVRYGYTF
>TRBJ2-5|TRBV5-4|.|many
TGTGCCAGCAGCTCACCGGGAGCCCAAGAGACCCAGTACTTC
CASSSPGAQETQYF
>TRBJ1-2|TRBV12-3/TRBV12-4|.|few
TGTGCCAGCAGTCACACCTCCTGGACCAACTATGGCTACACCTTC
CASSHTSWTNYGYTF
>TRBJ2-1|TRBV2|TRBD2|.
TGTGCCAGCAGAACCGGGACTAGCGGACCTTTTATCGGTGAGCAGTTCTTC
CASRTGTSGPFIGEQFF
>TRBJ2-3|TRBV10-3|.|many
TGTGCCATCAGTGAAAGGGGCACAGATACGCAGTATTTT
CAISERGTDTQYF
>TRBJ1-1|TRBV3-1|.|many
TGTGCCAGCAGCCGACCCGGCGGCACTGAAGCTTTCTTT
CASSRPGGTEAFF
>TRBJ1-4|TRBV5-1|.|.
TGCGCCAGCAGCACCCGGGAGAAGGGAGGTGAAAAACTGTTTTTT
CASSTREKGGEKLFF
>TRBJ2-1|TRBV6-2/TRBV6-3|.|many
TGTGCCAGCAGTTACCTAGGCTCAGGTCCGTTCTTC
CASSYLGSGPFF
>TRBJ2-7|TRBV7-2|TRBD2|many
TGTGCCAGCAGTTTCCCCTTCCACCTAGCGGGGGGGTCCTACGAGCAGTACTTC
CASSFPFHLAGGSYEQYF
>TRBJ1-1|TRBV6-1|.|.
TGTGCCAGCAGTGAATCGGCAGGGGCTGGAACTTCGGGCGCTTTCTTT
CASSESAGAGTSGAFF
>TRBJ2-5|TRBV10-1|.|many
TGCGCCAGCAGTGAGTCCGCGACACATGTGGGAGGAGAGACCCAGTACTTC
CASSESATHVGGETQYF
>TRBJ1-2|TRBV30|TRBD1|many
TGTGCCTGGAGTGCCCGACAGGGGAGCTACACCTTC
CAWSARQGSYTF
>TRBJ1-1|TRBV5-1|.|.
TGCGCCAGCAGCTTGCAGGGGCTCGGCACCACTGAAGCTTTCTTT
CASSLQGLGTTEAFF
>TRBJ1-2|TRBV12-3/TRBV12-4|.|many
TGTGCCAGCAGTCCCACCACAGGGTTTGGCTACACCTTC
CASSPTTGFGYTF
>TRBJ2-1|TRBV5-1|TRBD2|.
TGCGCCAGCAGCTTGTTCCTAGCGGTGGCGTCGGGTGAGCAGTTCTTC
CASSLFLAVASGEQFF
>TRBJ2-3|TRBV9|.|many
TGTGCCAGCAGCGTGACAGTTAGCACAGATACGCAGTATTTT
CASSVTVSTDTQYF
>TRBJ2-4|TRBV15|TRBD1|many
TGTGCCACCAGCAGTCTCGACAGGGCGACCAAAAACATTCAGTACTTC
CATSSLDRATKNIQYF
>TRBJ2-3|TRBV6-1|.|many
TGTGCCAGCACGTGGGATACGCAGTATTTT
CASTWDTQYF
>TRBJ2-7|TRBV9|.|many
TGTGCCAGCAGCGTAGGGGGGAACGGCTACGAGCAGTACTTC
CASSVGGNGYEQYF
>TRBJ1-2|TRBV7-8|.|few
TGTGCCAGCAGCTTAGCGATCACAGGAGGTGGCTACACCTTC
CASSLAITGGGYTF
>TRBJ2-1|TRBV11-1|TRBD2|.
TGTGCCAGCAGCTTAGGTCGTTTTGTTAAGGGCCAGCGGGAGGAGAACAATGAGCAGTTCTTC
CASSLGRFVKGQREENNEQFF
>TRBJ1-1|TRBV29-1|.|few
TGCAGCGTTCAGGAGGGTTCCGCTGAAGCTTTCTTT
CSVQEGSAEAFF
>TRBJ2-5|TRBV2|.|many
TGTGCCAGCAGTAGGGACACGACGGCGGAGACCCAGTACTTC
CASSRDTTAETQYF
>TRBJ1-1|TRBV6-2/TRBV6-3|.|few
TGTGCCAGCAGTTACTCGAAAACCATGAACACTGAAGCTTTCTTT
CASSYSKTMNTEAFF
>TRBJ2-5|TRBV28|.|few
TGTGCCAGCAGAAAAGCGGGTTCCCCCGAGACCCAGTACTTC
CASRKAGSPETQYF
>TRBJ2-5|TRBV7-2|.|many
TGTGCCAGCAGCTGGGGGGCTGGGACCCAGTACTTC
CASSWGAGTQYF
>TRBJ1-2|TRBV12-3/TRBV12-4|.|many
TGTGCCAGCAGTCCCCGCGTGGGGTCTAACTATGGCTACACCTTC
CASSPRVGSNYGYTF
>TRBJ1-5|TRBV27|.|.
TGTGCCAGCAGTTTACTAGTACCCCAAGGAAATCAGCCCCAGCATTTT
CASSLLVPQGNQPQHF
>TRBJ1-2|TRBV7-2|.|many
TGTGCCAGCAGCTCCGGGACGGAGGGCTACACCTTC
CASSSGTEGYTF
>TRBJ1-4|TRBV12-3/TRBV12-4|TRBD1|many
TGTGCCAGCAGCGGGACAGGGGGGAATGAAAAACTGTTTTTT
CASSGTGGNEKLFF
>TRBJ2-3|TRBV3-1|TRBD1|many
TGTGCCAGCAGCCCAGGGACAGGGTCCTACACAGATACGCAGTATTTT
CASSPGTGSYTDTQYF
>TRBJ2-6|TRBV7-2|.|once
TGTGCCTGCAGCTCTATCTTCTCGGGGGCCAACGTCCTGACTTTC
CACSSIFSGANVLTF
>TRBJ1-6|TRBV5-1|TRBD1|.
TGCGCCAGCAGCGGTGGGACAGGCCAAAATTCACCCCTCCACTTT
CASSGGTGQNSPLHF
>TRBJ2-2|TRBV29-1|TRBD2|few
TGCAGCGTTGAAGGTTCCGGGAGGGGCACCGGGGAGCTGTTTTTT
CSVEGSGRGTGELFF
>TRBJ2-7|TRBV5-1|.|many
TGCGCCAGCAGCGCGGAGGGCCTCTACGAGCAGTACTTC
CASSAEGLYEQYF
>TRBJ1-6|TRBV5-5|.|few
TGTGCCAGCAGCTTGTATGGGGCGGAGGATTCACCCCTCCACTTT
CASSLYGAEDSPLHF
>TRBJ2-3|TRBV15|TRBD2|many
TGTGCCACCGGTAGCGGGGTCCTTCGGGCAGATACGCAGTATTTT
CATGSGVLRADTQYF
>TRBJ1-2|TRBV6-2/TRBV6-3|TRBD1|.
TGTGCCAGCAGTCGGGCCCTGGGACAGGGGATCCTAATCTTCGACTATGGCTACACCTTC
CASSRALGQGILIFDYGYTF
>TRBJ2-5|TRBV20-1|.|many
TGCAGTGCCTTGCGGCGGGGCCAAGAGACCCAGTACTTC
CSALRRGQETQYF
>TRBJ2-5|TRBV11-2|.|many
TGTGCCAGCAGCTTATCGACATCCCAAGAGACCCAGTACTTC
CASSLSTSQETQYF
>TRBJ1-1|TRBV20-1|.|few
TGCAGTGCTGCACAGGGCCCTGAAGCTTTCTTT
CSAAQGPEAFF
>TRBJ2-5|TRBV27|.|many
TGTGCCAGCAAGAAGACCCAGTACTTC
CASKKTQYF
>TRBJ1-2|TRBV7-2|.|.
TGTGCCAGCAGCTTAGAGCGGCTACCGGTGGGAGGCTACACCTTC
CASSLERLPVGGYTF
>TRBJ1-2|TRBV11-2|.|many
TGTGCCAGCAGCTATGGACAGTCTTATGGCTACACCTTC
CASSYGQSYGYTF
>TRBJ1-5|TRBV7-2|.|many
TGTGCCAGCAGCCTAAGTGGGATTCCAGGTCAGCCCCAGCATTTT
CASSLSGIPGQPQHF
>TRBJ1-5|TRBV27|TRBD1|few
TGTGCCAGCAGTGAACGGGACAGGAACAATCAGCCCCAGCATTTT
CASSERDRNNQPQHF